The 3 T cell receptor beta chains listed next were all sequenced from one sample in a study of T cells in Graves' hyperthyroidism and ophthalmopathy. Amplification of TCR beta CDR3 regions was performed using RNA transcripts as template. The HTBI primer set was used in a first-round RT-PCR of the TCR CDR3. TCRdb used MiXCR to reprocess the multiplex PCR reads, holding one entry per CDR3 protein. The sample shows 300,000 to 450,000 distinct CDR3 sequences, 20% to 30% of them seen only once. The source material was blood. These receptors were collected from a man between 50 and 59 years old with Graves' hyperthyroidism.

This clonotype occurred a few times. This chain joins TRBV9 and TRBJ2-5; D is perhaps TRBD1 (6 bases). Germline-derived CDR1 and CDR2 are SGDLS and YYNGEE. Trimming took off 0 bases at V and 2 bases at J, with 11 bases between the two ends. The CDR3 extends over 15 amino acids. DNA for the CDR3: TGTGCCAGCAGCGTAGGGACAGTTAAACAAGAGACCCAGTACTTC. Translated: CASSVGTVKQETQYF.

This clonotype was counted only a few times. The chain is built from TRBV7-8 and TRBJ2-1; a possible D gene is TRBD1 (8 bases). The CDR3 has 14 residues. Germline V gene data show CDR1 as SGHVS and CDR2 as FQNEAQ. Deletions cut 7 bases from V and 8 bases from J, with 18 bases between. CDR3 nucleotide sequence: TGTGCCAGCACCCCAGTACAGGGGGGGGATGAGCAGTTCTTC. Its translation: CASTPVQGGDEQFF.

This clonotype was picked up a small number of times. CDR3 loop: CATTRGWGAGGELFF. The CDR3, as DNA: TGTGCCACCACCCGAGGTTGGGGGGCTGGCGGGGAGCTGTTTTTT. J is TRBJ2-2 and V is TRBV15; D is perhaps TRBD1 or TRBD2 (6 bases each). V was clipped by 7 bases and J by 7 bases, with 19 bases between them. In germline, CDR1 is LNHNV, CDR2 YYDKDF (reference sequence). The CDR3 consists of 15 residues. The full variable domain, completed using reference TRBV15 and TRBJ2-2, is DAMVIQNPRYQVTQFGKPVTLSCSQTLNHNVMYWYQQKSSQAPKLLFHYYDKDFNNEADTPDNFQSRRPNTSFCFLDIRSPGLGDTAMYLCATTRGWGAGGELFFGEGSRLTVL.